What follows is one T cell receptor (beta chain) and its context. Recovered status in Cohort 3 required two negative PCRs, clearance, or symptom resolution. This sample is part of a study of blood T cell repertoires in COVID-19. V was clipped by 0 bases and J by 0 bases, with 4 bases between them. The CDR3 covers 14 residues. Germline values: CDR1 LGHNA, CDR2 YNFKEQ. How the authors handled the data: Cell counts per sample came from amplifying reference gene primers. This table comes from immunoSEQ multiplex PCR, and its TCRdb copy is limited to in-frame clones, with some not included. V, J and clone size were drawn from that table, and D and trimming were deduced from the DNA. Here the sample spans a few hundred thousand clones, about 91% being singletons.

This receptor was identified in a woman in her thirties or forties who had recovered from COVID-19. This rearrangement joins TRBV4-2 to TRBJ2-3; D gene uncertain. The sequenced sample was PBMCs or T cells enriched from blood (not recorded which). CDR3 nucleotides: TGTGCCAGCAGCCAAGATCGTAGCACAGATACGCAGTATTTT. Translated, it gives CASSQDRSTDTQYF.